This T cell receptor (beta chain) was obtained from a study of blood T cells in healthy people across ages. Study-wide findings and caveats: Both higher diversity and more naive CD4+ cells marked long-lived donors when set against aged donors.

Germline V lookup: CDR1 MNHNS, CDR2 SASEGT. Trimming shortened V by 1 base and J by 0 bases, and 10 bases separated the two germline ends. CDR3 length equals 16 residues. About this clonotype itself: What it binds is not known.

Then a second PCR, running roughly 7 to 11 cycles, was carried out with a sample-barcoded 5' primer and a J-beta primer mix. TCRdb re-analysed the 5' RACE reads in MiXCR, keeping a single row per CDR3 protein. This sample has some 1.8 million distinct CDR3 sequences; about two fifths occur once, and the top ten carry about 21%. The donors, aged about 6 to 90, were healthy Caucasians from Russia. This TCR was recovered from a human donor in good health. Input material: blood. The rearrangement uses TRBV6-1 and TRBJ1-5; no clear D gene. The CDR3 nucleotides are TGTGCCAGCAGTGAAGGAGGGTACTATAGCAATCAGCCCCAGCATTTT. Encoded protein: CASSEGGYYSNQPQHF.